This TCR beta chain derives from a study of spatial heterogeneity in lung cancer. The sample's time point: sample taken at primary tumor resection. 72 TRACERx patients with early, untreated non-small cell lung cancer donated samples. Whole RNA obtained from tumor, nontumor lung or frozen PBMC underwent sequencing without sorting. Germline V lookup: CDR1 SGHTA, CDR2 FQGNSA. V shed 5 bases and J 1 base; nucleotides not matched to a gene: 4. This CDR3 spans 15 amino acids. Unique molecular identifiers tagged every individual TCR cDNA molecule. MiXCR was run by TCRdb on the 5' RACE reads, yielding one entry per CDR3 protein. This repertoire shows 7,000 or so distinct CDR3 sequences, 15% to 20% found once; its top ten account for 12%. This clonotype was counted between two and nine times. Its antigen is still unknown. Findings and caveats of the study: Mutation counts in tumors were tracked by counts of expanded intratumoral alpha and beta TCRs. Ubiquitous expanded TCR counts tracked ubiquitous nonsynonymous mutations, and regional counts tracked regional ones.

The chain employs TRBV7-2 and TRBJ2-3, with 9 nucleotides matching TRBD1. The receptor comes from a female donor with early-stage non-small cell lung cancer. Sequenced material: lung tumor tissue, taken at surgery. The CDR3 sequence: CASSKGTGRTDTQYF. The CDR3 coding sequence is TGTGCCAGCAGCAAAGGGACAGGGCGCACAGATACGCAGTATTTT.